This T cell receptor (beta chain) comes out of a study of T cells in Graves' hyperthyroidism and ophthalmopathy. The table lists this clonotype with a few counts. RNA transcripts were the template for amplifying TCR beta CDR3 regions. An initial round of RT-PCR targeting the TCR CDR3 relied on the HTBI primer set. TCRdb passed the multiplex PCR reads through MiXCR, listing each CDR3 protein once. The sample lists hundreds of thousands of distinct CDR3 sequences, 14% seen once, with 20% to 25% in the top ten. This CDR3 region has 16 residues. V gave up 1 base and J gave up 6 bases; unmatched junction bases: 10. Per the germline V gene, CDR1 is DFQATT and CDR2 is SNEGSKA (reference sequence). With a duration under 2 months, the hyperthyroidism was newly diagnosed in patients aged 18 to 65. Lactation, pregnancy, other autoimmune disease or uncontrolled infection excluded patients. Diagnoses were made from clinical symptoms, serum measures (thyroxine and TRAb), thyroid ultrasound and orbital computed tomography.

This TCR derives from a woman in her thirties with Graves' hyperthyroidism. Input material: blood. The rearrangement joins TRBV20-1 to TRBJ2-2, with 8 bases matching TRBD2. CDR3: CSARVVGRAPSGELFF. Written as DNA, the CDR3 is TGCAGTGCTAGAGTGGTCGGGAGGGCCCCATCCGGGGAGCTGTTTTTT.